These T cell receptor beta chains were read from a single sample in a study of T cell clonotyping in hematopoietic cell transplantation. The method was immunoSEQ multiplex PCR; TCRdb's version includes in-frame clones alone and lacks a portion of them. The data show tens of thousands of clones, around 95% seen once. The material was peripheral blood mononuclear cells, obtained before stem cell transplant. The source is a man between 40 and 49 years old with chronic myeloid leukemia. Some clones in this sample may be carry-over from other donors' samples. CDR3s include the opening cysteine and the closing phenylalanine or tryptophan. Fields, in order: V gene, J gene, clone size, D gene, CDR3 protein, CDR3 DNA. The D gene is left open where the match is weak. For some rows the clone size is stated as once, few or many, or as a class when expanded; others skip it.

V: TRBV9; J: TRBJ2-5; size: NA; D: NA; CDR3: CASSVGTQSAQYF; DNA: TGTGCCAGCAGCGTAGGAACACAGTCGGCCCAGTACTTC
V: TRBV7-2; J: TRBJ2-2; size: NA; D: NA; CDR3: CASSLDGLGTGELFF; DNA: TGTGCCAGCAGCTTAGATGGGCTCGGCACCGGGGAGCTGTTTTTT
V: TRBV10-3; J: TRBJ1-5; size: NA; D: TRBD1; CDR3: CAISFGTGENQPQHF; DNA: TGTGCCATTTCCTTCGGGACAGGGGAAAATCAGCCCCAGCATTTT
V: TRBV7-2; J: TRBJ2-7; size: NA; D: NA; CDR3: CASSLDWALAYEQYF; DNA: TGTGCCAGCAGCTTGGACTGGGCGTTGGCCTACGAGCAGTACTTC
V: TRBV18; J: TRBJ1-1; size: NA; D: NA; CDR3: CASSPSGENTEAFF; DNA: TGTGCCAGCTCACCTTCAGGGGAGAACACTGAAGCTTTCTTT
V: TRBV19; J: TRBJ2-7; size: NA; D: TRBD1; CDR3: CASTSPGQGTYEQYF; DNA: TGTGCCAGTACCTCTCCGGGACAGGGGACCTACGAGCAGTACTTC
V: TRBV30; J: TRBJ2-7; size: NA; D: TRBD1; CDR3: CACSKGQGHEQYF; DNA: TGTGCCTGCTCCAAGGGACAGGGCCACGAGCAGTACTTC
V: TRBV5-8; J: TRBJ2-5; size: NA; D: NA; CDR3: CASSFRETQYF; DNA: TGTGCCAGCAGCTTCCGGGAGACCCAGTACTTC
V: TRBV5-4; J: TRBJ1-5; size: NA; D: TRBD1; CDR3: CASSSDRAEPQHF; DNA: TGTGCCAGCAGTTCGGACAGGGCCGAGCCCCAGCATTTT
V: TRBV30; J: TRBJ2-1; size: NA; D: NA; CDR3: CAWSVRGGSYNEQFF; DNA: TGTGCCTGGAGTGTACGCGGCGGGTCGTACAATGAGCAGTTCTTC
V: TRBV28; J: TRBJ1-4; size: once; D: NA; CDR3: CASSLSGTGATNEKLFF; DNA: TGTGCCAGCAGTTTGTCCGGGACGGGGGCAACTAATGAAAAACTGTTTTTT
V: TRBV7-2; J: TRBJ2-2; size: NA; D: TRBD1; CDR3: CASSHWTGDTGELFF; DNA: TGTGCCAGCAGCCATTGGACAGGGGACACCGGGGAGCTGTTTTTT
V: TRBV27; J: TRBJ2-3; size: NA; D: NA; CDR3: CASSGSPRTDTQYF; DNA: TGTGCCAGCAGTGGTAGCCCTCGGACAGATACGCAGTATTTT